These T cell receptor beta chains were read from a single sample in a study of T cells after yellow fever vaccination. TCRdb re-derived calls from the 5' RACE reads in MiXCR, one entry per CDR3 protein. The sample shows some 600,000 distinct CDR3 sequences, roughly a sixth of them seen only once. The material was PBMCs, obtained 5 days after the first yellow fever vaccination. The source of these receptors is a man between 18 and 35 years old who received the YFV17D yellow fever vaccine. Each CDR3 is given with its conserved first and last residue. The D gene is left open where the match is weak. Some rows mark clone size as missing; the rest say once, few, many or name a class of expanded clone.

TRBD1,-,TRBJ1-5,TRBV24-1,CATSYDRASNQPQHF,TGTGCCACCAGCTATGACAGGGCTAGCAATCAGCCCCAGCATTTT
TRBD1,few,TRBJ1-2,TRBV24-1,CATSDPGQGLSGYTF,TGTGCCACCAGTGATCCGGGACAGGGGCTGTCTGGCTACACCTTC
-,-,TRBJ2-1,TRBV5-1,CASSLEGDGEQFF,TGCGCCAGCAGCTTGGAAGGGGACGGTGAGCAGTTCTTC
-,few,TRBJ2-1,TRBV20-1,CSVNNLGTPDDSYNEQFF,TGCAGTGTTAATAATCTCGGGACTCCAGACGACTCCTACAATGAGCAGTTCTTC
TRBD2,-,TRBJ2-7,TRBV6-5,CASNQGGSYEQYF,TGTGCCAGCAACCAGGGAGGGTCCTACGAGCAGTACTTC
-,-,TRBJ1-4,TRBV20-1,CSARARTVNEKLFF,TGCAGTGCTAGAGCACGGACAGTTAATGAAAAACTGTTTTTT
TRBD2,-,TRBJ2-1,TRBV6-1,CASTGLAGGPDNEQFF,TGTGCCAGCACCGGACTAGCGGGGGGGCCTGACAATGAGCAGTTCTTC
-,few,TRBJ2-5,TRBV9,CASSSWGGNLGETQYF,TGTGCCAGCAGCTCCTGGGGGGGCAACCTGGGGGAGACCCAGTACTTC
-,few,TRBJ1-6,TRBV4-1,CASSQARLGAGNSPLHF,TGCGCCAGCAGCCAAGCTAGATTAGGGGCGGGAAATTCACCCCTCCACTTT
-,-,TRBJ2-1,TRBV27,CASNALIGGTGEQFF,TGTGCCAGCAACGCTCTCATAGGGGGTACCGGTGAGCAGTTCTTC
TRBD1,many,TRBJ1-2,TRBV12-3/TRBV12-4,CASSHGTVTNYGYTF,TGTGCCAGCAGTCACGGGACAGTAACTAACTATGGCTACACCTTC
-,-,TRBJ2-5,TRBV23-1,CASSPVGSRETQYF,TGCGCCAGCAGCCCCGTAGGTAGTCGAGAGACCCAGTACTTC
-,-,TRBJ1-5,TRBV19,CASSTRGRGSGQPQHF,TGTGCCAGTAGCACCAGGGGACGTGGATCCGGTCAGCCCCAGCATTTT
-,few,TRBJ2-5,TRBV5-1,CASSLGGVEIQYF,TGCGCCAGCAGCTTGGGCGGGGTTGAGATCCAGTACTTC
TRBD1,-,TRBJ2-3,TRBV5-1,CASSSNDRADTQYF,TGCGCCAGCAGCTCCAACGACAGGGCAGATACGCAGTATTTT
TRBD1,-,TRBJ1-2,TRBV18,CASSPGTGIYGYTF,TGTGCCAGCTCACCAGGGACAGGAATCTATGGCTACACCTTC
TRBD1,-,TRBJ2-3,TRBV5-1,CASRTGASTDTQYF,TGCGCCAGCAGGACAGGGGCGAGCACAGATACGCAGTATTTT
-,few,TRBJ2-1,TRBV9,CASSPSGGEQFF,TGTGCCAGCAGCCCCTCCGGGGGTGAGCAGTTCTTC
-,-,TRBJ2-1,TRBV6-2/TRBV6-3,CASSSFSYNEQFF,TGTGCCAGCAGTTCCTTCTCCTACAATGAGCAGTTCTTC
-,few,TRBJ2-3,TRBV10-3,CAISDIPGYATDTQYF,TGTGCCATCAGTGATATACCGGGATACGCCACAGATACGCAGTATTTT
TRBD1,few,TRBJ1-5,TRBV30,CACGQGSVGQPQHF,TGTGCCTGCGGACAGGGGTCCGTCGGGCAGCCCCAGCATTTT
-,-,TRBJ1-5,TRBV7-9,CASSAGAGDQPQHF,TGTGCCAGCAGCGCCGGGGCAGGGGATCAGCCCCAGCATTTT
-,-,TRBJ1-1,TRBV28,CASRVGGSGTEAFF,TGTGCCAGCAGAGTTGGGGGGTCTGGCACTGAAGCTTTCTTT